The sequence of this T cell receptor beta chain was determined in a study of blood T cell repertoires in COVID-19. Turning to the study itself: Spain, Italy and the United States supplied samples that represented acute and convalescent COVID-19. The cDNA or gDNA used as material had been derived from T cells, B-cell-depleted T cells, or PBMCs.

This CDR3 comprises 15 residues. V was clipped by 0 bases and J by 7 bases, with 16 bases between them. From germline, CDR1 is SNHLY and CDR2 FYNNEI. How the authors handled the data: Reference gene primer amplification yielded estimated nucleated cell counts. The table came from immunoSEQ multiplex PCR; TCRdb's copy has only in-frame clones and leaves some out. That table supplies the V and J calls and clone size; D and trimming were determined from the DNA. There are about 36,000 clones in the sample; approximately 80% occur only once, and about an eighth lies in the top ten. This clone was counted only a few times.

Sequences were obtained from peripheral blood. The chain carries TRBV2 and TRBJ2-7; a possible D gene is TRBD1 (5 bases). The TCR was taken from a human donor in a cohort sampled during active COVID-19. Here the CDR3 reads CASSEARSGMGEQYF. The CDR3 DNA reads TGTGCCAGCAGTGAAGCGCGTTCAGGGATGGGGGAGCAGTACTTC.